This T cell receptor beta chain was captured in a study of CD8+ T cells in alopecia areata. Study-level results: Lesional scalp displayed greater clonality than normal scalp, most notably in alopecia totalis/universalis. Possibly as an HLA-related effect, TCR sharing across patients appeared less clear than in mice. Amid tofacitinib therapy, many expanded lesional clones stayed present in scalp and blood.

The V gene's germline CDR1 is SGHDT and CDR2 YYEEEE. The CDR3 sequence is 16 residues long. The ends lost 4 bases at V and 6 bases at J; junction bases unmatched: 12. The treatment was: oral pan-JAK inhibitor, 5-10 mg twice daily. Note on this clone: The target antigen is unknown.

It was cDNA, reverse transcribed from extracted RNA, that served as the sequencing template. Clones were sequenced by immunoSEQ multiplex PCR, and TCRdb holds only the in-frame ones, with some missing. The table lists 190,000 or so clones, under 60% of them singletons. This sequence was found in a human donor with alopecia areata. Sequences were derived from CD8+ T cells sorted from blood, sampled at week 24, from a patient treated with tofacitinib. The rearrangement links TRBV5-6 to TRBJ2-1; 8 bases align to TRBD2. The CDR3 nucleotides read TGTGCCAGCAGCACGGGGGGGGGCAGAGGGAGCAATGAGCAGTTCTTC. It is translated as CASSTGGGRGSNEQFF.